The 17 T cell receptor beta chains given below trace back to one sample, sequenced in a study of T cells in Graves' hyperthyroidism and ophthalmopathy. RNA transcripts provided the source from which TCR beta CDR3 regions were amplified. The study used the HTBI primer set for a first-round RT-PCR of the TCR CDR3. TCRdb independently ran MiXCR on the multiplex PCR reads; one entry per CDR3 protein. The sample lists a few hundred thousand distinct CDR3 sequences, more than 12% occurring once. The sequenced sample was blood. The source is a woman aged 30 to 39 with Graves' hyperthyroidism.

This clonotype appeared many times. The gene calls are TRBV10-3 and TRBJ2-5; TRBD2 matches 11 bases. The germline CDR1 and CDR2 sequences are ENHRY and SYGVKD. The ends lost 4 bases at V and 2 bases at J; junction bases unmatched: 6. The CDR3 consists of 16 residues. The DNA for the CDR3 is TGTGCCATCAGTGGGCACGGGACTAGCGGACAAGAGACCCAGTACTTC. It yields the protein CAISGHGTSGQETQYF.

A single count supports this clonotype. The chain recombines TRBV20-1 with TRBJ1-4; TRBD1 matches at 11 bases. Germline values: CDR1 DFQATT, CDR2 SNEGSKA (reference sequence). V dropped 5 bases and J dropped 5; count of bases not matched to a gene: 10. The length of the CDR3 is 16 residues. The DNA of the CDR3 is TGCAGTGCTCGGACTTCCGGGACAGGGGGAAATGAAAAACTGTTTTTT. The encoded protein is CSARTSGTGGNEKLFF.

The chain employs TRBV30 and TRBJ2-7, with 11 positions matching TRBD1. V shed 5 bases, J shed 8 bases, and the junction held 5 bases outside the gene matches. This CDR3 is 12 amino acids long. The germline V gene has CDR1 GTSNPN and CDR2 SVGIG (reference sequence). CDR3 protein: CAWADRGRQQYF. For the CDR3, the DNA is TGTGCCTGGGCGGACAGGGGGCGTCAGCAGTACTTC.

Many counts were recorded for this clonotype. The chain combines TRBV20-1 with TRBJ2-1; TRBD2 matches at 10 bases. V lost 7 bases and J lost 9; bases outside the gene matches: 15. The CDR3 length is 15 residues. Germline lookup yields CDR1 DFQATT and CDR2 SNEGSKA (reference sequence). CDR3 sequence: CSVLGLAGAVGEQFF. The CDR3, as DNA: TGCAGTGTACTGGGGCTAGCGGGGGCTGTCGGTGAGCAGTTCTTC.

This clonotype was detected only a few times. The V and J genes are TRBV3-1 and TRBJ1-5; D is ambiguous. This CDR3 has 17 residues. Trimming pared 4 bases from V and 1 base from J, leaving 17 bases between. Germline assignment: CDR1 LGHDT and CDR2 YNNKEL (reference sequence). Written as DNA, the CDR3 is TGTGCCAGCAGCCCCTCTCTCCTCCAGCGAAGCAATCAGCCCCAGCATTTT. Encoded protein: CASSPSLLQRSNQPQHF.

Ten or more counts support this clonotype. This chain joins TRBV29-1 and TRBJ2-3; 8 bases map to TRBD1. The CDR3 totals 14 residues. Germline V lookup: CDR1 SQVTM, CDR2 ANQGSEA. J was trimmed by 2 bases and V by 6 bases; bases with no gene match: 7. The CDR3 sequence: CSVRQGSPTDTQYF. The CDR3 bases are TGCAGCGTGAGACAGGGGTCTCCCACAGATACGCAGTATTTT.

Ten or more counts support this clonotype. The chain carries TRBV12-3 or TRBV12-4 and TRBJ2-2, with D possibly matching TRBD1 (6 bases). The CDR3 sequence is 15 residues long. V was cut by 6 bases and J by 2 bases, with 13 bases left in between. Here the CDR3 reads CASSPRGDNTGELFF. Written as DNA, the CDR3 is TGTGCCAGCAGCCCCAGGGGCGACAACACCGGGGAGCTGTTTTTT.

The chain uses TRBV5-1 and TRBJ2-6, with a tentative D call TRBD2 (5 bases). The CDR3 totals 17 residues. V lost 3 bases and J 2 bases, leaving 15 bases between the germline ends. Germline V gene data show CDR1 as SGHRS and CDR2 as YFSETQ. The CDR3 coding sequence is TGCGCCAGCAGCTCAAACGCGGGCGGTCCTGGGGCCAACGTCCTGACTTTC. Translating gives CASSSNAGGPGANVLTF.

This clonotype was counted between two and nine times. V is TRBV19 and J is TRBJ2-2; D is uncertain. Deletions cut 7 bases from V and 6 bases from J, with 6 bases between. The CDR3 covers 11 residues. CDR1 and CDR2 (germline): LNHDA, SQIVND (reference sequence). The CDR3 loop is CASNGPGELFF. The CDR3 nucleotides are TGTGCCAGTAACGGCCCCGGGGAGCTGTTTTTT.

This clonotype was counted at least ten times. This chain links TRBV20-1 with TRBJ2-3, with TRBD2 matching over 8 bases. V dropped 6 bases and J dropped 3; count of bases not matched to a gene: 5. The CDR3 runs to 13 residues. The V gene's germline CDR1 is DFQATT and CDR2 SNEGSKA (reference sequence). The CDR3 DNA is TGCAGTGCAGTCCCTAGCGGGACAGATACGCAGTATTTT. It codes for CSAVPSGTDTQYF.

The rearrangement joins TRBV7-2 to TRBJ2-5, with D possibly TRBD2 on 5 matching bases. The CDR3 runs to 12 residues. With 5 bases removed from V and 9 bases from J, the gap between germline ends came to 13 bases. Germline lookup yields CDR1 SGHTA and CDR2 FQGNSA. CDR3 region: CASSARLASQYF. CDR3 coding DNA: TGTGCCAGCAGCGCTCGATTAGCGTCCCAGTACTTC.

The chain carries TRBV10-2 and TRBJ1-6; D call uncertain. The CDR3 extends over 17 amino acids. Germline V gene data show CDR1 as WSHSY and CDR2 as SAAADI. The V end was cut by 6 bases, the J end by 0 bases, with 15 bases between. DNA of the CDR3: TGCGCCAGCAGCACGCGCGGTCAGAGCTCCTATAATTCACCCCTCCACTTT. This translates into CASSTRGQSSYNSPLHF.

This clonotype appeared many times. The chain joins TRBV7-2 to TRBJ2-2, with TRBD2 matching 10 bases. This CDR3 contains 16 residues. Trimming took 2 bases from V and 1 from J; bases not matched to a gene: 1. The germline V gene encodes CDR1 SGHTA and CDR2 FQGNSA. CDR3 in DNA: TGTGCCAGCAGCTTAAGGACTAGCGGGAACACCGGGGAGCTGTTTTTT. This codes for CASSLRTSGNTGELFF.

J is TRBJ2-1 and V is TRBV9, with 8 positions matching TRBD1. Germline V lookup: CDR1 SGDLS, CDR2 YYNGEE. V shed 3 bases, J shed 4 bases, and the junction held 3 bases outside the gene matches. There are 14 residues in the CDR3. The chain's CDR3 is CASSAGQEYNEQFF. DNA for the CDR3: TGTGCCAGCAGCGCGGGACAGGAGTACAATGAGCAGTTCTTC.

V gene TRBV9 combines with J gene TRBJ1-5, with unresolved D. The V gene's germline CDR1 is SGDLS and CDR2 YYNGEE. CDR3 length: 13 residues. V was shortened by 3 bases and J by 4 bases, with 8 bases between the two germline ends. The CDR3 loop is CASSADGNQPQHF. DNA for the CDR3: TGTGCCAGCAGCGCGGACGGGAATCAGCCCCAGCATTTT.

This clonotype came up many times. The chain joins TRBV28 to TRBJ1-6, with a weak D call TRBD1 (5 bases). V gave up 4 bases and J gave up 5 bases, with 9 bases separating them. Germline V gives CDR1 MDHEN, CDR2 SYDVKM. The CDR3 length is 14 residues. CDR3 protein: CASSSQGDNSPLHF. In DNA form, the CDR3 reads TGTGCCAGCAGTTCTCAGGGAGATAATTCACCCCTCCACTTT.

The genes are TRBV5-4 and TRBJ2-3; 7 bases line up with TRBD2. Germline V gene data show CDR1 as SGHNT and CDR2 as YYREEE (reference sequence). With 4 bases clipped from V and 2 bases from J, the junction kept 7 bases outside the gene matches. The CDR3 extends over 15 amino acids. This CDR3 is CASSPPLAYTDTQYF. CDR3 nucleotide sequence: TGTGCCAGCAGCCCGCCACTAGCGTACACAGATACGCAGTATTTT.